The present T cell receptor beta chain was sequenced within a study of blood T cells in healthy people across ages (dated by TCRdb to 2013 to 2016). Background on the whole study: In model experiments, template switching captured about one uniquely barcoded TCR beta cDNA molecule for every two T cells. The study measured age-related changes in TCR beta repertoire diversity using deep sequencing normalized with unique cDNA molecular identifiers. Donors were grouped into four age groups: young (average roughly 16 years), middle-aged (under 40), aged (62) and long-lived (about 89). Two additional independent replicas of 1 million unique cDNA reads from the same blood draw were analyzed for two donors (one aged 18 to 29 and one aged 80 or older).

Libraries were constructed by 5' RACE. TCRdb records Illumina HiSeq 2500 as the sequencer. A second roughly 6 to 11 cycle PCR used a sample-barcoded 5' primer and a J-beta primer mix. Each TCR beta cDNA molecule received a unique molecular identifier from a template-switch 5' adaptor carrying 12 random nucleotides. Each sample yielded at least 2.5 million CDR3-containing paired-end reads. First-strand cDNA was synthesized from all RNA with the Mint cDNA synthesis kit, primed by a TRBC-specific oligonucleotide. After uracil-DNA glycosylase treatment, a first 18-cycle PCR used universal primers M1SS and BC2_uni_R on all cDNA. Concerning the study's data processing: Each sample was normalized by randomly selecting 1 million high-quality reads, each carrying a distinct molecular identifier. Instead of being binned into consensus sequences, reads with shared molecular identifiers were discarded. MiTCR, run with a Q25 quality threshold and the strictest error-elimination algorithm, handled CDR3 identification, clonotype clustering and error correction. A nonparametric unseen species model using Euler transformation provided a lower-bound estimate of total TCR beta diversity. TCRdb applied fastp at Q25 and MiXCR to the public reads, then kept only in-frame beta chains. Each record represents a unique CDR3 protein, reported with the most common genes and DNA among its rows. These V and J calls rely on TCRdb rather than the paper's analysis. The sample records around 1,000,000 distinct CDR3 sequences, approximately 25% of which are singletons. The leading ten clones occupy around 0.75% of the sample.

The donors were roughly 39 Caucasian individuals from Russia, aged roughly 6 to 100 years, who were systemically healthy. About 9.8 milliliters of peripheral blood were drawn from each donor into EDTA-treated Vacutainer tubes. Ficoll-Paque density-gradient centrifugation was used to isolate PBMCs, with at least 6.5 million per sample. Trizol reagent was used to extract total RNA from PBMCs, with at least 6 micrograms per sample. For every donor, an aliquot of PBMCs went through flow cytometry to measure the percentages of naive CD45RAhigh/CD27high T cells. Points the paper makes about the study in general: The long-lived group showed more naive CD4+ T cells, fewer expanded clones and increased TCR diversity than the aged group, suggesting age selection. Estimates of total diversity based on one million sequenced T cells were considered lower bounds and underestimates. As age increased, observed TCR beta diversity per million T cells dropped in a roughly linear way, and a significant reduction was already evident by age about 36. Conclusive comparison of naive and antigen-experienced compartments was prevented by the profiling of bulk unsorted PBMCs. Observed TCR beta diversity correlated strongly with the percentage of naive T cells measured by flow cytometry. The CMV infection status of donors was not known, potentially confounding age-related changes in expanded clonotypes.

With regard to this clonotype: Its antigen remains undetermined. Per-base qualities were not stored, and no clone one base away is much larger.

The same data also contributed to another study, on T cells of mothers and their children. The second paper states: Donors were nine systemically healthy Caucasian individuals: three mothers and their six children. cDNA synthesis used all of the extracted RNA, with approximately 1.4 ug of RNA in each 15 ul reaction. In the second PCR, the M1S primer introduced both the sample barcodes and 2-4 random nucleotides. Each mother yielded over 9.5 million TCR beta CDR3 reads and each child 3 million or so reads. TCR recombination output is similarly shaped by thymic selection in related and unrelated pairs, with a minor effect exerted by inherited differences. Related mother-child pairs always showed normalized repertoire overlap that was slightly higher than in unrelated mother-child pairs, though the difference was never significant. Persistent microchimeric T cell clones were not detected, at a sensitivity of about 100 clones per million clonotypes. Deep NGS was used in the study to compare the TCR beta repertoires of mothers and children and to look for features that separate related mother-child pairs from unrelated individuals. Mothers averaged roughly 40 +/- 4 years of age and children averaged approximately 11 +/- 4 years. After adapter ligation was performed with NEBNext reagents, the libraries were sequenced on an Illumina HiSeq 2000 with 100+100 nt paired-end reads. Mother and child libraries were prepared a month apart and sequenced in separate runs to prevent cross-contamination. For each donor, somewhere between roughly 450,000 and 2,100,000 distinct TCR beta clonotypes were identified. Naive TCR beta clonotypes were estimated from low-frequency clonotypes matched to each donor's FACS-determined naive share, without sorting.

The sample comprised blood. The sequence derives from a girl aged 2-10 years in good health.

This receptor has the CDR3 CASSLVPTSGGASDTQYF. The DNA sequence is given as TGTGCCAGCAGCTTAGTACCGACTAGCGGGGGGGCTTCAGATACGCAGTATTTT. The rearrangement joined TRBV7-2 to TRBJ2-3; TRBD2 lines up with 14 middle nucleotides. Trimming leaves V shorter by 1 base and J shorter by 4 bases, with the junction holding 7 bases beyond the gene matches. The CDR3 starts with the cysteine, ends with the phenylalanine, and has 18 residues. The kept DNA is CDR3 alone, 54 bases in frame from the first base. Per the germline V gene, SGHTA is the CDR1 and FQGNSA is the CDR2. The variable domain in full, with residues beyond the CDR3 obtained from the reference TRBV7-2 and TRBJ2-3 genes, is GAGVSQSPSNKVTEKGKDVELRCDPISGHTALYWYRQSLGQGLEFLIYFQGNSAPDKSGLPSDRFSAERTGGSVSTLTIQRTQQEDSAVYLCASSLVPTSGGASDTQYFGPGTRLTVL.